This T cell receptor beta chain is from a study of cytomegalovirus exposure and HLA in healthy donors. Germline lookup yields CDR1 LNHDA and CDR2 SQIVND (reference sequence). V was clipped by 3 bases and J by 1 base, with 6 bases between them. The CDR3 length is 13 residues. Primers for the PCR totalled 60 Vbeta and 13 Jbeta. Original data processing: Later, an analysis found approximately 80 million unique TCR beta chains, and approximately 10 million of these were shared. Only in-frame clones appear in the TCRdb table, and some are missing; sequencing was by immunoSEQ multiplex PCR. For V, J and clone size, that table is used; D and trimming come from the DNA. The repertoire holds about 98,000 clones, with about three quarters as singletons.

The material sequenced was PBMCs. This TCR derives from a human donor in good health. V is TRBV19 and J is TRBJ2-5; no clear D. The CDR3 region is CASSMNFQETQYF. The CDR3 DNA reads as TGTGCCAGTAGTATGAACTTCCAAGAGACCCAGTACTTC.